This is a list of T cell receptor beta chains from one sample in a study of blood T cell repertoires in COVID-19. Some clones are missing from TCRdb's copy, which holds only in-frame ones; the method was immunoSEQ multiplex PCR. The top ten hold approximately 2% of the sample, which has 150,000 to 250,000 clones, roughly nine tenths seen once. The sequenced material came from PBMCs or T cells enriched from blood (not recorded which). Receptors originate from a woman in her 30s who had recovered from COVID-19. CDR3s include the opening cysteine and the closing phenylalanine or tryptophan. Fields, in order: V gene, D gene, CDR3 protein. D genes are given only for firm matches.

v_call: TRBV5-6; d_call: TRBD1; cdr3_aa: CASSLGTGENYGYTF
v_call: TRBV7-9; d_call: TRBD1; cdr3_aa: CASSPGTEVLRGYTF
v_call: TRBV29-1; d_call: TRBD1; cdr3_aa: CSVEGPLDRGRLKYF
v_call: TRBV7-2; d_call: NA; cdr3_aa: CASSLSNTGELFF
v_call: TRBV11-2; d_call: TRBD1; cdr3_aa: CASSFRQGGTDTQYF
v_call: TRBV5-6; d_call: NA; cdr3_aa: CASSFRGANYGYTF
v_call: TRBV7-6; d_call: NA; cdr3_aa: CASSSEETQYF
v_call: TRBV21-1; d_call: NA; cdr3_aa: CASRMGSSYEQYF
v_call: TRBV30; d_call: TRBD1; cdr3_aa: CAWSVTGDRERDYGYTF
v_call: TRBV11-2; d_call: TRBD1; cdr3_aa: CASSLFGTGSSPLHF
v_call: TRBV28; d_call: NA; cdr3_aa: CASGLGREGSNQPQHF
v_call: TRBV6-1; d_call: NA; cdr3_aa: CASSQTAEAFF
v_call: TRBV29-1; d_call: NA; cdr3_aa: CSVEVPRNYGYTF
v_call: TRBV6-5; d_call: TRBD1; cdr3_aa: CASSRTGGTEAFF
v_call: TRBV7-9; d_call: NA; cdr3_aa: CASSLSGETEAFF
v_call: TRBV7-2; d_call: TRBD1; cdr3_aa: CASSPQTGKEETQYF
v_call: TRBV11-3; d_call: NA; cdr3_aa: CASSLGRENNEQFF
v_call: TRBV3-1/TRBV3-2; d_call: NA; cdr3_aa: CASSHPPRDEQFF
v_call: TRBV30; d_call: NA; cdr3_aa: CAWFDSSYEQYF
v_call: TRBV11-2; d_call: TRBD2; cdr3_aa: CASSLVLAVHTGELFF
v_call: TRBV6-5; d_call: NA; cdr3_aa: CASSRMNTEAFF
v_call: TRBV15; d_call: NA; cdr3_aa: CATSRDKAGSYNEQFF
v_call: TRBV6-1; d_call: NA; cdr3_aa: CASSEANPNEQFF
v_call: TRBV30; d_call: TRBD2; cdr3_aa: CAWSPGTSGSIGETQYF
v_call: TRBV10-1; d_call: NA; cdr3_aa: CASSEHRERYEQYF